Below, 12 T cell receptor beta chains from the same sample are listed, as sequenced in a study of T cells after yellow fever vaccination. A single record per CDR3 protein comes from TCRdb applying MiXCR to the 5' RACE reads. Of 250,000 to 300,000 distinct CDR3 sequences detected, roughly 5.6% appear once; the ten largest clones hold roughly 3.4%. The specimen was CD4+ T cells sorted from PBMCs, collected on the day of the yellow fever booster vaccination. The receptors shown here come from a man aged 18 to 29 who received the YFV17D yellow fever vaccine.

This clonotype appeared many times. The genes are TRBV4-1 and TRBJ2-1, with a tentative D call TRBD1 (6 bases). The germline CDR1 and CDR2 sequences are MGHRA and YSYEKL. This CDR3 has 16 amino acids. The ends were cut back, 0 bases at V and 0 bases at J, with 9 bases in the middle. The CDR3 DNA reads as TGCGCCAGCAGCCAAGATGCGACAGGCTCCTACAATGAGCAGTTCTTC. As protein: CASSQDATGSYNEQFF.

The chain carries TRBV6-5 and TRBJ1-5, with D possibly TRBD1 on 6 matching bases. The CDR3 covers 15 residues. Germline CDR1 MNHEY, CDR2 SVGAGI. V lost 2 bases, J lost 2 bases, and 10 bases lay in between. The CDR3 protein is CASSYGGAGNQPQHF. Written as DNA, the CDR3 is TGTGCCAGCAGTTACGGGGGCGCGGGCAATCAGCCCCAGCATTTT.

V and J are TRBV3-1 and TRBJ1-2; D is unclear. Germline assignment: CDR1 LGHDT and CDR2 YNNKEL (reference sequence). Trimming took off 0 bases at V and 3 bases at J, with 8 bases between the two ends. CDR3 length equals 14 residues. The CDR3 protein is CASSQDTNYYGYTF. CDR3 DNA sequence: TGTGCCAGCAGCCAAGATACGAATTACTATGGCTACACCTTC.

At least ten counts were recorded for this clonotype. The CDR3 reads CASSWDNTYEQYF. CDR3 sequence (DNA): TGCGCCAGCAGCTGGGACAACACCTACGAGCAGTACTTC. The chain couples TRBV5-1 to TRBJ2-7, with D possibly TRBD1 on 6 matching bases. Germline CDR1 reads SGHRS; CDR2 reads YFSETQ. CDR3 size: 13 residues. Trimming cost V 3 bases and J 2 bases, with 9 bases left between them.

This clonotype was seen more than once but under ten times. The rearrangement joins TRBV7-2 to TRBJ1-1, with 7 bases lining up with TRBD1. With V trimmed by 5 bases and J by 1 base, 13 bases remained unmatched. The germline CDR1 and CDR2 sequences are SGHTA and FQGNSA. The CDR3 spans 17 residues. CDR3 loop: CASSAYVKGARNTEAFF. In DNA form, the CDR3 reads TGTGCCAGCAGCGCCTACGTGAAGGGGGCGAGGAACACTGAAGCTTTCTTT.

The chain recombines TRBV5-6 with TRBJ1-4; D unresolved. From germline, CDR1 is SGHDT and CDR2 YYEEEE. Trimming shortened V by 2 bases and J by 7 bases, and 12 bases separated the two germline ends. This CDR3 spans 14 amino acids. CDR3 loop: CASSFLTVREKLFF. CDR3 bases: TGTGCCAGCAGCTTTTTGACCGTCCGTGAAAAACTGTTTTTT.

This clonotype occurred a few times. The V gene is TRBV7-2, the J gene TRBJ2-7, with D perhaps TRBD2 (6 bases). V lost 3 bases and J 8 bases, leaving 11 bases between the germline ends. This CDR3 contains 12 residues. Germline V gene lookup returns CDR1 SGHTA and CDR2 FQGNSA. The CDR3, as DNA: TGTGCCAGCAGCTTCGGGGGAACGAAGCAGTACTTC. This translates into CASSFGGTKQYF.

The chain carries TRBV3-1 and TRBJ2-2; D may be TRBD1 or TRBD2 (5 bases each). The CDR3 is 14 amino acids. With 4 bases removed from V and 4 bases from J, the gap between germline ends came to 10 bases. Germline values: CDR1 LGHDT, CDR2 YNNKEL (reference sequence). As DNA, the CDR3 is TGTGCCAGCAGCCGAGGGGCTGGCACCGGGGAGCTGTTTTTT. Encoded protein: CASSRGAGTGELFF.

This clonotype was counted only a few times. The J gene is TRBJ1-2, the V gene TRBV30; TRBD1 might be the D (5 bases). This CDR3 is built from 13 residues. The V end was cut by 3 bases, the J end by 5 bases, with 13 bases between. Germline V gene lookup returns CDR1 GTSNPN and CDR2 SVGIG (reference sequence). In DNA, the CDR3 is TGTGCCTGGAGACCCGACAGTTTTTATGGCTACACCTTC. Amino acids: CAWRPDSFYGYTF.

CDR3 region: CASSLSLASSYNEQFF. CDR3 DNA sequence: TGTGCCAGCAGCTTATCGCTAGCGAGCTCCTACAATGAGCAGTTCTTC. V and J are TRBV7-9 and TRBJ2-1; a weak D match, TRBD2 (6 bases). CDR3 length: 16 amino acids. V was clipped by 2 bases and J by 0 bases, with 11 bases between them. Per germline, CDR1 SEHNR and CDR2 FQNEAQ (reference sequence).

The J gene is TRBJ1-1, the V gene TRBV18; D uncertain. The CDR3 spans 12 residues. V gave up 9 bases and J gave up 1 base, with 9 bases separating them. Germline CDR1 KGHSH, CDR2 LQKENI. The CDR3 region is CARPPPNTEAFF. The CDR3 DNA is TGTGCCAGGCCGCCACCGAACACTGAAGCTTTCTTT.

The chain carries TRBV21-1 and TRBJ2-7; the D segment call TRBD1 is taken from the table without a DNA check. TRBV21-1 is classified as a pseudogene. The CDR3 has 14 residues. The CDR3: CASSKEGGAYEQYV. As DNA, the CDR3 is TGTGCCAGCAGCAAAGAAGGGGGGGCCTACGAGCAGTACGTC.